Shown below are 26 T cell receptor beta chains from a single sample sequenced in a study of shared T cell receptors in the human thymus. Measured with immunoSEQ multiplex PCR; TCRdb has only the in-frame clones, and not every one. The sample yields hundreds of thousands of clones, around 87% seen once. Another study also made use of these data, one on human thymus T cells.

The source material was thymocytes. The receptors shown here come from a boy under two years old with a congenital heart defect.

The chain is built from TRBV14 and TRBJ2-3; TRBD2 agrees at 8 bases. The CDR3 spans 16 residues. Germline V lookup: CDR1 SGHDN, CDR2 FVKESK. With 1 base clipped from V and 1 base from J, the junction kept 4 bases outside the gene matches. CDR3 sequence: CASSQGPREGTDTQYF. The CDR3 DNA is TGTGCCAGCAGCCAAGGTCCGCGGGAGGGCACAGATACGCAGTATTTT.

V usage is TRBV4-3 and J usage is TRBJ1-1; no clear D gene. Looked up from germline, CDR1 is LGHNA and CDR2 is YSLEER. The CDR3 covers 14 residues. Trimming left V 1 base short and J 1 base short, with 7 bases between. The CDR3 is CASSQAERNTEAFF. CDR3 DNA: TGCGCCAGCAGCCAAGCGGAGAGGAACACTGAAGCTTTCTTT.

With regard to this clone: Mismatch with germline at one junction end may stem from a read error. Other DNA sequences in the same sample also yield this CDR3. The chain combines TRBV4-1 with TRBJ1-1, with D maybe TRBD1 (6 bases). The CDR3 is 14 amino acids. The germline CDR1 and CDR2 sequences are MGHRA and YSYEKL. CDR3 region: CASSQPNRDTEAFF. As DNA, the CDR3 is TGCGCCAGCAGCCAACCCAACCGGGACACCGAAGCTTTCTTT.

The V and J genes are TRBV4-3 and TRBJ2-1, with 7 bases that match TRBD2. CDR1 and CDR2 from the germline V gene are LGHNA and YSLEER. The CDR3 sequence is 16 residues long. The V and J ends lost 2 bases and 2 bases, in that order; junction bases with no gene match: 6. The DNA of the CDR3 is TGCGCCAGCAGCCAACGACTAGCTCTGGCCTACAATGAGCAGTTCTTC. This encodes CASSQRLALAYNEQFF.

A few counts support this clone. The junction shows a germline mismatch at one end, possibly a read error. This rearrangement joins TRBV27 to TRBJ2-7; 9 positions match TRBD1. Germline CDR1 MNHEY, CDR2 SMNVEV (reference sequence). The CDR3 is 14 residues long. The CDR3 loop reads CASSRDRVSHEQYF. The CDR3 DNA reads TGTGCCAGCAGTAGGGACAGGGTCTCCCACGAGCAGTACTTC.

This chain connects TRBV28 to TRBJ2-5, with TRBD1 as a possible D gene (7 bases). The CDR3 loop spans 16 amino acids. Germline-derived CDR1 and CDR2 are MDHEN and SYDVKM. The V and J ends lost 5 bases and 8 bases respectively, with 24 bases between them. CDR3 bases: TGTGCCAGCAGTCCCCCCTGGCGGGACAGCTCCCAAACCCAGTACTTC. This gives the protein CASSPPWRDSSQTQYF.

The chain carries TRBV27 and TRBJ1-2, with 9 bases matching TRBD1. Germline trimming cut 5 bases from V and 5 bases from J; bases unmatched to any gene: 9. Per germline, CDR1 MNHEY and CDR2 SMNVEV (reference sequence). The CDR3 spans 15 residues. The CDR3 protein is CASSPRDRDRYGYTF. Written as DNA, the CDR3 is TGTGCCAGCAGTCCCCGGGACAGGGATCGTTATGGCTACACCTTC.

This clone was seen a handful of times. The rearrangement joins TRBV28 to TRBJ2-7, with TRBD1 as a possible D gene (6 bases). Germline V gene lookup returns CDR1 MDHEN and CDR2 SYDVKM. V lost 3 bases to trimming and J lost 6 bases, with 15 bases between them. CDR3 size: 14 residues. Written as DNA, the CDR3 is TGTGCCAGCAGTTTCGAGACAGGCTCTCCCGAGCAGTACTTC. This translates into CASSFETGSPEQYF.

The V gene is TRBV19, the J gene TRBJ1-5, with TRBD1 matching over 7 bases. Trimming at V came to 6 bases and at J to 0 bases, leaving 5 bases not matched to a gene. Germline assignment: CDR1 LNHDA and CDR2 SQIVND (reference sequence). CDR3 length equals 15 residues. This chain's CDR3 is CASRSGTDSNQPQHF. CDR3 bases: TGTGCCAGTAGATCCGGGACAGATAGCAATCAGCCCCAGCATTTT.

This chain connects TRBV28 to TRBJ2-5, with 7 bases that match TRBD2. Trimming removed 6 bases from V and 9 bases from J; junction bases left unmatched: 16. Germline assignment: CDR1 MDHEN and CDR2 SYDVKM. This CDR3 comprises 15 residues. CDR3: CASRESGAPFPSQYF. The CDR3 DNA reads TGTGCCAGCAGGGAAAGCGGGGCCCCGTTTCCATCCCAGTACTTC.

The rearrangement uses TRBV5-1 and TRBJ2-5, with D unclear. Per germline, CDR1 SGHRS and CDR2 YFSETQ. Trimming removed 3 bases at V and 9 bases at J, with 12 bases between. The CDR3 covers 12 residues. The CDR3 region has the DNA TGCGCCAGCAGCTCTGATAGTCCGGCCCAGTACTTC. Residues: CASSSDSPAQYF.

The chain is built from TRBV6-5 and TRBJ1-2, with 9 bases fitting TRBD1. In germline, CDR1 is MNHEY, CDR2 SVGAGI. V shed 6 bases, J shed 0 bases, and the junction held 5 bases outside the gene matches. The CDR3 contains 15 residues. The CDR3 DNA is TGTGCCAGCAGAGGACAGGGGTCCTCTAACTATGGCTACACCTTC. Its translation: CASRGQGSSNYGYTF.

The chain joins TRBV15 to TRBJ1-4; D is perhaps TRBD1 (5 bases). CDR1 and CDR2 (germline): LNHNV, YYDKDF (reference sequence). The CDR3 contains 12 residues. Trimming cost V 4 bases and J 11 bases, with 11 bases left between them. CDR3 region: CATSKDSLKLFF. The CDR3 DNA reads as TGTGCCACCAGCAAAGACAGTTTGAAACTGTTTTTT.

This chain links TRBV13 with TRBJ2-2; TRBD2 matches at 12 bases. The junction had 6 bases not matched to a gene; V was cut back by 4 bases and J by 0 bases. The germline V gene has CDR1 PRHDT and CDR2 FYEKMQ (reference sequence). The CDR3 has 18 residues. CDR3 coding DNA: TGTGCCAGCAGCTCTAGACTAGCGGGGGCGTCGAACACCGGGGAGCTGTTTTTT. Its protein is CASSSRLAGASNTGELFF.

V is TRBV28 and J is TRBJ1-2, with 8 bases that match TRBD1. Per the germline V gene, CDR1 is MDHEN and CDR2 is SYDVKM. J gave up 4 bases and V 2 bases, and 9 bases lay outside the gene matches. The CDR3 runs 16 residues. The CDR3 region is CASSLSRTGKTYGYTF. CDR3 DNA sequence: TGTGCCAGCAGTTTAAGCAGGACAGGGAAGACCTATGGCTACACCTTC.

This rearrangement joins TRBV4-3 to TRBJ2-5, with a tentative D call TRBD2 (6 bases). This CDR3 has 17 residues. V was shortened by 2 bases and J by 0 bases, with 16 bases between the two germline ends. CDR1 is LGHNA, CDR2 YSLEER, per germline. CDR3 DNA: TGCGCCAGCAGCCAACGACCGGGACTCCCGTACCAAGAGACCCAGTACTTC. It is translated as CASSQRPGLPYQETQYF.

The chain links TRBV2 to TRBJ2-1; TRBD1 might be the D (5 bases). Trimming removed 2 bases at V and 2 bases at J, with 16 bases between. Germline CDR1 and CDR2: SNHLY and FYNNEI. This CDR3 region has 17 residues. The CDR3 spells CASSEPPAGIPYNEQFF. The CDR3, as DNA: TGTGCCAGCAGTGAACCCCCCGCAGGGATTCCCTACAATGAGCAGTTCTTC.

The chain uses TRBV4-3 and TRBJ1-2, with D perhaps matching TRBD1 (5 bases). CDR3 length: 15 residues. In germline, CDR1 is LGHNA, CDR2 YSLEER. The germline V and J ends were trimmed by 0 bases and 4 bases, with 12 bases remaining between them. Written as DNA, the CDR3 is TGCGCCAGCAGCCAAGATCTAACGGGGGTCTATGGCTACACCTTC. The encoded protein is CASSQDLTGVYGYTF.

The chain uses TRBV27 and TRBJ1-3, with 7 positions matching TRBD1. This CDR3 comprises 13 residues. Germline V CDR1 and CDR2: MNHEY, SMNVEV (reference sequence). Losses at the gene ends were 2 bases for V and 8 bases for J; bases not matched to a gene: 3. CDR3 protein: CASSLAGGDTIYF. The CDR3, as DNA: TGTGCCAGCAGTTTAGCAGGGGGTGACACCATATATTTT.

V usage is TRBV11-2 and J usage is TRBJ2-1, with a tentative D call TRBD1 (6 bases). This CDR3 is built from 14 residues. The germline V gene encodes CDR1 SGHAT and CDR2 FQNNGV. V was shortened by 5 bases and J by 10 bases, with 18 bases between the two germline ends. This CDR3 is CASSPQAPQGEQFF. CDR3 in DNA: TGTGCCAGCAGCCCACAAGCTCCTCAGGGGGAGCAGTTCTTC.

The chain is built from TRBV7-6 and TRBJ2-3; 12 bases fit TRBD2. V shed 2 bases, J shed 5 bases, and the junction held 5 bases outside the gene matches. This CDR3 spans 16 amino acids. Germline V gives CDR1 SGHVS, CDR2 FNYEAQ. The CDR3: CASSLTTSGGEDTQYF. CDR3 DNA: TGTGCCAGCAGCTTAACGACTAGCGGGGGCGAAGATACGCAGTATTTT.

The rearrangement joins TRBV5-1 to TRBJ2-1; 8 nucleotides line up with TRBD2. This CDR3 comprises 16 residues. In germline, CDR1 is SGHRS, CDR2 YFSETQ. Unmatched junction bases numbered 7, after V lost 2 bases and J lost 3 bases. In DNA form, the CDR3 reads TGCGCCAGCAGCTTAGAGGAGCGGGGGCTCTACAATGAGCAGTTCTTC. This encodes CASSLEERGLYNEQFF.

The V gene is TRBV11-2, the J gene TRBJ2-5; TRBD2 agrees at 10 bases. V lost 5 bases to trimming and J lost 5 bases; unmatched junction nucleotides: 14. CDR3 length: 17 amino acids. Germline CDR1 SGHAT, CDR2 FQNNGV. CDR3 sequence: CASSPVWIAGGLETQYF. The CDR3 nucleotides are TGTGCCAGCAGCCCGGTTTGGATAGCGGGGGGATTGGAGACCCAGTACTTC.

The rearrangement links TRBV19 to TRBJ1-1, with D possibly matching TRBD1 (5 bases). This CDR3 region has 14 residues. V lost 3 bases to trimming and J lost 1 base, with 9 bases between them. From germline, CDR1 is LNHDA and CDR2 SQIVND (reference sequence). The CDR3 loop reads CASSIPQGNTEAFF. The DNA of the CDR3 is TGTGCCAGTAGTATCCCTCAGGGGAACACTGAAGCTTTCTTT.

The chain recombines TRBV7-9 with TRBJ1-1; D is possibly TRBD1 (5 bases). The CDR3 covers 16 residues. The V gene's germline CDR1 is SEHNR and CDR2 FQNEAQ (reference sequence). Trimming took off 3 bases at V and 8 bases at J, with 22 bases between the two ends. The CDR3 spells CASSLGGGSPYREAFF. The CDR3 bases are TGTGCCAGCAGCTTGGGAGGAGGGTCTCCCTACAGGGAAGCTTTCTTT. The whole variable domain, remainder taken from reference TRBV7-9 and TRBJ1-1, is DTGVSQNPRHKITKRGQNVTFRCDPISEHNRLYWYRQTLGQGPEFLTYFQNEAQLEKSRLLSDRFSAERPKGSFSTLEIQRTEQGDSAMYLCASSLGGGSPYREAFFGQGTRLTVV.

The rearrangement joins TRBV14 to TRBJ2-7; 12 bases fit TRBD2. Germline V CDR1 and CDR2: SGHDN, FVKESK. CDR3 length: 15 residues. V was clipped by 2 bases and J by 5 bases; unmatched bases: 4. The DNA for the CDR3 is TGTGCCAGCAGCCAAACTAGCGGGAGGAGGCACGAGCAGTACTTC. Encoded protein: CASSQTSGRRHEQYF.